The 27 T cell receptor beta chains given below trace back to one sample, sequenced in a study of blood T cell repertoires in COVID-19. Sequencing used immunoSEQ multiplex PCR; TCRdb keeps in-frame clones, though not all of them. The sample carries roughly 65,000 clones, 85% to 95% recorded once. The sample was peripheral blood. All receptors derive from a man in his 70s with active COVID-19.

DNA for the CDR3: TGTGCCAGCAGCAACAACCCGAGGGGGTTAGGGGAGCAGTACTTC. Translated: CASSNNPRGLGEQYF. V gene TRBV9 combines with J gene TRBJ2-7; tentative D call: TRBD1 (6 bases). V lost 4 bases and J 7 bases, leaving 21 bases between the germline ends. This CDR3 is built from 15 residues. Germline CDR1 is SGDLS and CDR2 is YYNGEE.

The rearrangement joins TRBV7-8 to TRBJ1-4, with TRBD1 matching 11 bases. The CDR3 covers 16 residues. Germline CDR1 is SGHVS and CDR2 is FQNEAQ. Germline trimming cut 5 bases from V and 8 bases from J; bases unmatched to any gene: 10. The DNA for the CDR3 is TGTGCCAGCAGCCAATTTGGGACAGGGGGACGGGAAAAACTGTTTTTT. As protein: CASSQFGTGGREKLFF.

The chain combines TRBV15 with TRBJ2-3; D ambiguous. V was pared by 0 bases and J by 5 bases, with 9 bases between. This CDR3 has 14 amino acids. Germline CDR1 is LNHNV and CDR2 is YYDKDF (reference sequence). The CDR3 is CATSRDTVIDTQYF. CDR3 coding DNA: TGTGCCACCAGCAGAGATACGGTGATAGATACGCAGTATTTT.

CDR3 sequence reads: CASSPTSGENIQYF. CDR3 nucleotides: TGCGCCAGCAGCCCAACTAGCGGGGAAAACATTCAGTACTTC. This sequence joins TRBV4-1 and TRBJ2-4; 10 bases are a match to TRBD2. Germline values: CDR1 MGHRA, CDR2 YSYEKL. Germline trimming cut 4 bases from V and 5 bases from J; bases unmatched to any gene: 2. The CDR3 contains 14 residues.

The chain links TRBV7-3 to TRBJ1-1; TRBD1 is a possible D gene (5 bases). The germline V gene encodes CDR1 SGHTA and CDR2 FQGTGA. This CDR3 has 15 amino acids. Deletions cut 1 base from V and 11 bases from J, with 20 bases between. The CDR3 region is CASSLKWTSKLWAFF. The CDR3 DNA sequence: TGTGCCAGCAGCTTAAAGTGGACATCCAAACTCTGGGCTTTCTTT. Filled out from reference TRBV7-3 and TRBJ1-1, the complete variable domain reads GAGVSQTPSNKVTEKGKYVELRCDPISGHTALYWYRQSLGQGPEFLIYFQGTGAADDSGLPNDRFFAVRPEGSVSTLKIQRTERGDSAVYLCASSLKWTSKLWAFFGQGTRLTVV.

The V gene is TRBV9, the J gene TRBJ2-1; D unresolved. Germline values: CDR1 SGDLS, CDR2 YYNGEE. Trimming stripped 0 bases from V and 8 bases from J, with 12 bases between. The CDR3 length is 14 residues. CDR3 protein: CASSVGGTWHEQFF. The CDR3, as DNA: TGTGCCAGCAGCGTAGGAGGTACGTGGCATGAGCAGTTCTTC.

J is TRBJ1-2 and V is TRBV19, with D possibly TRBD1 on 5 matching bases. Looked up from germline, CDR1 is LNHDA and CDR2 is SQIVND (reference sequence). The CDR3 has 12 residues. Trimming stripped 6 bases from V and 2 bases from J, with 7 bases between. The CDR3, as DNA: TGTGCCAGTAGCCCAGGGAACTATGGCTACACCTTC. Translation gives CASSPGNYGYTF.

This clone came up once. V and J are TRBV19 and TRBJ2-7; 13 bases match TRBD2. CDR1 and CDR2 from the germline V gene are LNHDA and SQIVND (reference sequence). The CDR3 spans 16 residues. V lost 5 bases and J lost 6; bases outside the gene matches: 10. CDR3 loop: CASSSTGLAGFGEQYF. Here the CDR3 DNA reads TGTGCCAGTAGTTCTACGGGACTAGCGGGGTTCGGCGAGCAGTACTTC.

The chain links TRBV12-5 to TRBJ2-6; D is undetermined. Trimming took 6 bases from V and 13 from J, leaving 19 bases between them. Germline V lookup: CDR1 LGHNT, CDR2 FRNRAP. CDR3 size: 14 residues. The CDR3 loop reads CASGQNKAPGVLTF. Here the CDR3 DNA reads TGTGCTAGTGGCCAGAACAAGGCTCCCGGGGTCCTGACTTTC.

Regarding this clone: A read error may account for a junction end that differs from germline. The rearrangement uses TRBV24-1 and TRBJ2-2; 8 bases fit TRBD2. Germline CDR1 reads KGHDR; CDR2 reads SFDVKD. The CDR3 runs to 18 residues. DNA of the CDR3: TGTGCCACCAGTGATTTCTGCGGGGGGAGGCCGAAACACCGGGGAGCTGTTTTT. Protein product: CATSDFCGGRPKHRGAVF.

The rearrangement joins TRBV6-5 to TRBJ1-2, with 9 bases aligning to TRBD1. From germline, CDR1 is MNHEY and CDR2 SVGAGI. Trimming cost V 5 bases and J 6 bases; bases outside gene matches: 7. The CDR3 contains 14 residues. CDR3 loop: CASSTGGRVNGYTF. The DNA for the CDR3 is TGTGCCAGCAGTACAGGGGGCAGGGTGAATGGCTACACCTTC.

This clone was picked up a small number of times. V and J are TRBV5-1 and TRBJ2-5; 8 positions match TRBD2. In germline, CDR1 is SGHRS, CDR2 YFSETQ. V lost 4 bases and J lost 2; bases outside the gene matches: 10. This CDR3 spans 16 amino acids. As DNA, the CDR3 is TGCGCCAGCAGCCCCGGTAGGGCTAGCGGGCAAGAGACCCAGTACTTC. Protein sequence: CASSPGRASGQETQYF.

The V gene is TRBV6-5, the J gene TRBJ1-2, with 11 positions matching TRBD1. V was pared by 0 bases and J by 4 bases, with 1 base of the junction left unmatched. Germline CDR1 and CDR2: MNHEY and SVGAGI. The CDR3 covers 15 residues. The CDR3 DNA reads TGTGCCAGCAGTTACTCGGACAGGGGGCTCTATGGCTACACCTTC. Translated, it gives CASSYSDRGLYGYTF.

The chain is built from TRBV3-1 (or the pseudogene TRBV3-2) and TRBJ1-4; D is possibly TRBD1 (6 bases). V was shortened by 5 bases and J by 0 bases, with 13 bases between the two germline ends. The CDR3 is made up of 16 amino acids. Germline assignment: CDR1 LGHDT and CDR2 YNNKEL (reference sequence). This chain's CDR3 is CASSGRTASTNEKLFF. CDR3 in DNA: TGTGCCAGCAGCGGGCGGACAGCCTCAACTAATGAAAAACTGTTTTTT.

J is TRBJ2-3 and V is TRBV7-3, with 12 positions matching TRBD1. The CDR3 loop spans 18 amino acids. From germline, CDR1 is SGHTA and CDR2 FQGTGA. V was clipped by 4 bases and J by 0 bases; unmatched bases: 8. The CDR3 sequence: CASSSGTGGAGSTDTQYF. Written as DNA, the CDR3 is TGTGCCAGCAGCTCCGGGACAGGGGGCGCTGGGAGCACAGATACGCAGTATTTT.

The genes are TRBV10-3 and TRBJ2-5; 7 bases align to TRBD2. From germline, CDR1 is ENHRY and CDR2 SYGVKD. The CDR3 length is 15 residues. After removal of 0 bases from V and 1 base from J, the junction contained 2 bases not matched to a gene. The CDR3 nucleotides read TGTGCCATCAGTGAGTCTTCTAGCGGCCAAGAGACCCAGTACTTC. The encoded protein is CAISESSSGQETQYF.

The V gene is TRBV18, the J gene TRBJ2-5, with 8 bases identical to TRBD2. Germline V lookup: CDR1 KGHSH, CDR2 LQKENI. The V gene end was trimmed by 2 bases and the J gene end by 4 bases; junction bases not matched to a gene: 3. The CDR3 sequence is 14 residues long. The CDR3 DNA is TGTGCCAGCTCACCAGCGGGGGGCCGAGAGACCCAGTACTTC. Translation gives CASSPAGGRETQYF. The whole variable domain, filled in from reference TRBV18 and TRBJ2-5, reads NAGVMQNPRHLVRRRGQEARLRCSPMKGHSHVYWYRQLPEEGLKFMVYLQKENIIDESGMPKERFSAEFPKEGPSILRIQQVVRGDSAAYFCASSPAGGRETQYFGPGTRLLVL.

This clone was seen a single time. The chain links TRBV2 to TRBJ1-2; 7 bases agree with TRBD1. CDR1 is SNHLY and CDR2 is FYNNEI in the germline V gene. The CDR3 is made up of 15 amino acids. Trimming took 1 base from V and 2 from J; bases not matched to a gene: 4. CDR3 residues: CASSEGRTGNYGYTF. The CDR3 coding sequence is TGTGCCAGCAGTGAAGGACGGACAGGAAACTATGGCTACACCTTC.

Only one count was recorded for this clone. This rearrangement joins TRBV3-1 (or the pseudogene TRBV3-2) to TRBJ2-1, with D tentatively TRBD1 (6 bases). V lost 4 bases and J lost 2, with 9 bases in between. Germline loops: CDR1 LGHDT, CDR2 YNNKEL (reference sequence). The CDR3 has 14 residues. The CDR3 sequence is CASSPTGTYNEQFF. The CDR3 region has the DNA TGTGCCAGCAGCCCGACAGGAACCTACAATGAGCAGTTCTTC.

The rearrangement joins TRBV27 to TRBJ2-5; 8 bases line up with TRBD2. This CDR3 region has 15 residues. The germline CDR1 and CDR2 sequences are MNHEY and SMNVEV (reference sequence). The V and J ends lost 4 bases and 1 base, in that order; junction bases with no gene match: 5. For the CDR3, the DNA is TGTGCCAGCAGTTCCGGGACTAGGGGCCAAGAGACCCAGTACTTC. Encoded protein: CASSSGTRGQETQYF.

The chain uses TRBV29-1 and TRBJ1-2, with D possibly being TRBD1 (5 bases). Germline V gives CDR1 SQVTM, CDR2 ANQGSEA. This CDR3 spans 12 amino acids. V lost 4 bases and J lost 4, with 10 bases in between. This CDR3 is CSVATRAYGYTF. CDR3 bases: TGCAGCGTTGCCACCAGGGCCTATGGCTACACCTTC.

The rearrangement links TRBV7-8 to TRBJ2-1; 7 bases are shared with TRBD1. This CDR3 comprises 16 residues. CDR1 is SGHVS, CDR2 FQNEAQ, per germline. Losses at the gene ends were 3 bases for V and 4 bases for J; bases not matched to a gene: 9. The CDR3, as DNA: TGTGCCAGCAGCTTCATCCGGGACAGAGAGTACAATGAGCAGTTCTTC. Its protein product is CASSFIRDREYNEQFF.

The chain couples TRBV7-8 to TRBJ2-1, with a tentative D call TRBD2 (6 bases). Germline CDR1 SGHVS, CDR2 FQNEAQ. Trimming removed 1 base from V and 6 bases from J, with 13 bases in between. The CDR3 runs 15 residues. CDR3 in amino acids: CASSLERLASNEQFF. DNA for the CDR3: TGTGCCAGCAGCTTAGAGCGTCTAGCGTCCAATGAGCAGTTCTTC.

This clone came up once. The chain has TRBV14 and TRBJ1-1; weak D call: TRBD1 (5 bases). CDR3 length: 16 residues. V dropped 0 bases and J dropped 0 bases, with 11 bases sitting between them. CDR1 and CDR2 from the germline V gene are SGHDN and FVKESK. CDR3 DNA sequence: TGTGCCAGCAGCCAAGAAAAGGGGCCTGTGAACACTGAAGCTTTCTTT. Translating gives CASSQEKGPVNTEAFF.

The V call is TRBV4-2, the J call TRBJ2-3; 10 positions agree with TRBD2. The CDR3 has 18 residues. Germline loops: CDR1 LGHNA, CDR2 YNFKEQ. The trim removed 3 bases at V and 1 base at J, leaving 10 bases unmatched. The CDR3 nucleotides are TGTGCCAGCAGCCAGATAAGCGGGGGGGTCGGGGGCACAGATACGCAGTATTTT. This encodes CASSQISGGVGGTDTQYF.

CDR3 DNA sequence: TGTGCCAGCAGCTTATCGGGAGCTATATCTCAAGAGACCCAGTACTTC. This translates into CASSLSGAISQETQYF. This chain links TRBV7-6 with TRBJ2-5; the D gene is possibly TRBD2 (6 bases). V lost 2 bases and J lost 2, with 15 bases in between. Germline assignment: CDR1 SGHVS and CDR2 FNYEAQ. The CDR3 contains 16 residues.

The chain uses TRBV7-9 and TRBJ2-3; 8 nucleotides agree with TRBD2. The germline CDR1 and CDR2 sequences are SEHNR and FQNEAQ (reference sequence). The CDR3 covers 16 residues. Unmatched junction bases numbered 7, after V lost 5 bases and J lost 0 bases. The CDR3 reads CASSPQTSASTDTQYF. For the CDR3, the DNA is TGTGCCAGCAGCCCTCAGACTAGCGCTAGCACAGATACGCAGTATTTT.